This entry describes one T cell receptor (beta chain). The germline V gene encodes CDR1 SEHNR and CDR2 FQNEAQ (reference sequence). The CDR3 spans 14 residues. The junction had 7 bases not matched to a gene; V was cut back by 1 base and J by 13 bases. Regions amplified from RNA transcripts were the TCR beta CDR3 regions. TCR CDR3 underwent first-round RT-PCR with the HTBI primer set. Using its own MiXCR run on the multiplex PCR reads, TCRdb lists one record per CDR3 protein. The repertoire holds some 770,000 distinct CDR3 sequences, about a sixth seen once, with around 7.7% in the top ten. The data are from a study of T cells in Graves' hyperthyroidism and ophthalmopathy.

The sequenced material came from blood. The J gene is TRBJ2-1, the V gene TRBV7-9; TRBD2 matches at 10 bases. The receptor was derived from a man aged 18 to 35 with Graves' hyperthyroidism. The DNA of the CDR3 is TGTGCCAGCAGCTTAGGGACTAGCGGCGAGTTACAGTTCTTC. It translates to CASSLGTSGELQFF.